This note documents a single TCR beta chain sequence. No antigen is known for it. As for treatment: around 19 received Ad26.COV2.S at low or high dose, single or two shots; about 5 received placebo; per-sample allocation not given. Following the first vaccine or placebo injection, samples were taken on day 63. Some clones are missing from TCRdb's copy, which holds only in-frame ones; the method was immunoSEQ multiplex PCR. The table shows roughly 500,000 clones, with about 91% occurring only once. This specimen belongs to a study of Ad26.COV2.S vaccination and SARS-CoV-2 variants. Study-wide context: Doses of Ad26.COV2.S were injected into muscle once or twice, 56 days apart. Overall study results and limits: TCR breadth and depth analyses may have underestimated total T cell responses. It was reported that spike-specific CD8+ and CD4+ T cell responses were substantially broad after vaccination.

Per germline, CDR1 LGHNA and CDR2 YNFKEQ. The V gene lost 3 bases and the J gene lost 2 bases, with 10 bases spanning the gap. The CDR3 runs 15 residues. The TCR comes from a person aged 18-65 years who received the Ad26.COV2.S COVID-19 vaccine or a placebo. The sample consisted of peripheral blood, taken in a trial of Ad26.COV2.S vaccine versus placebo. The V call is TRBV4-2, the J call TRBJ2-2, with TRBD1 as a possible D gene (6 bases). The CDR3 protein is CASSQDRRNTGELFF. CDR3 nucleotides: TGTGCCAGCAGCCAGGACAGAAGAAACACCGGGGAGCTGTTTTTT.